Below, one T cell receptor (beta chain) is given with its context. The specificity of this receptor is unknown. Base qualities are not at hand, and no much larger clone is one base apart. Libraries were made using the immunoSEQ multiplex PCR assay. For the multiplex PCR, a mixture combining 60 forward primers for TCR Vbeta segments and 13 reverse primers for TCR Jbeta segments was used. The CDR3 region of rearranged TCR beta genes was amplified from genomic DNA by a multiplex PCR assay. The amplified TCR beta libraries were sequenced on the Illumina HiSeq System as 87-base-pair reads. In the source study's methods: In a later analysis, some 80 million unique TCR beta chains were counted across the 500 to 700 repertoires, and roughly 9.9 million of these chains were shared by at least two donors. To remove PCR and sequencing errors, raw reads were error-corrected and collapsed into unique sequences using a nearest-neighbor algorithm that merged closely related sequences. Alignment of CDR3 sequences to IMGT reference sequences was used to assign V, D and J gene segments. Each retained sequence needed at least a six-nucleotide match to both a V gene segment and a J gene segment. Rearrangements were called productive when the CDR3 lacked stop codons and stayed in frame with V and J; all others were non-productive. Following IMGT convention, CDR3 was defined as the stretch from the second conserved V-encoded cysteine up to the conserved J-encoded phenylalanine. Sequences without an unambiguous match to a single V gene segment were excluded from the earlier analysis of over 500 of the donors. In an earlier analysis of approximately 500 of the donors, a V segment was called functional when productive rearrangements were above 56.7%, and segregating when the standard deviation between donors exceeded 5%. To diagnose cytomegalovirus status from the catalog of TCR beta chain sequences, a statistical classification framework was built. In a later analysis, TCR nucleotide sequences were compared against IMGT/GENE-DB human TR gene sequences so that V and J genes could be assigned. A later analysis assigned CDR3 sequences and most-parsimonious VDJ recombination scenarios with the TCRdist pipeline. In a later analysis, each TCR beta chain was defined by its CDR3 amino acid sequence together with its V-gene family, and reads without a unique V-gene family were excluded. To address suspected cross-contamination and a sequencing artifact, a later analysis removed several hundred highly shared, low-generation-probability nucleotide sequences. In a later analysis, a clonal expansion index was calculated for each public chain from normalized within-repertoire ranks of inferred template counts. A later analysis computed generation probabilities with a VDJ recombination model fitted to out-of-frame rearrangements, and checked the results against IGoR. In a later analysis, hypergeometric tests were used to score TCR-TCR, TCR-HLA and TCR-CMV co-occurrence, with a repertoire-size bias correction applied to TCR pairs. To estimate false discovery rates, a later analysis permuted the HLA or CMV assignments 20 times. A later analysis grouped co-occurring TCRs with DBSCAN, adding TCRdist sequence similarity when clustering within HLA-allele-positive subsets. Co-occurrence clustering excluded repertoires with fewer than 30,000 or more than 120,000 public chains, plus five with anomalous nucleotide sharing. TCRdb limited this immuneACCESS table to in-frame rearrangements with V and J called. A share of clones is missing; checked studies link under half to unresolved V genes, and the rest is unexplained. D and trimming come from the DNA, and the V and J calls and clone size come from that table. Across this sample there are approximately 140,000 clones, with around 73% seen only once. Jointly, the top ten make up about 1.2% of the sample.

In total, just over 650 healthy bone marrow donors made up the cohort. Cohort members were all nominally healthy when sampled, although unrecorded immune exposures were likely present. The donor was CMV seronegative and belonged to the group of 320 or so seronegative cohort members. A peripheral blood sample was provided by each donor, and peripheral blood mononuclear cells were used for TCR beta sequencing. Genomic DNA was extracted from the blood cell samples with the Qiagen DNeasy Blood Extraction Kit. The sample comes from a study of cytomegalovirus exposure and HLA in healthy donors (TCRdb year 2017). Concerning the study at large: An earlier analysis of roughly 630 of the donors reported 250 to 300 Gb of sequence data and some 120 million unique TCR beta sequences from roughly 180 million T cells. About 280 gigabases of sequencing data and 70 million to 95 million unique TCR sequences made up an early release that covered approximately 700 HLA-typed donors. The genetic ancestry cluster associated with self-reported Caucasian donors included around 76% of the approximately 430 genotyped donors. The aim of the study was to test whether cataloging public T cell receptors could identify signatures of past pathogen exposure. Using immunosequencing, the study profiled T cell repertoires from about 620 subjects and related those repertoires to cytomegalovirus serostatus. Along with the 666-subject first cohort, a separate validation cohort of over a hundred different subjects was used. To predict cytomegalovirus infection status, the study brought together high-throughput TCR immunosequencing, statistical association of individual TCRs with disease status, and machine learning. A later analysis re-analyzed previously published TCR beta repertoires from 600 to 850 donors and added high-resolution HLA genotyping to study TCR occurrence patterns. Rather than drawing on any new phenotypic data, the later analysis identified candidate immune exposures from TCR beta sequences and the way those sequences occurred across donors. An earlier analysis of 587 of the donors used high-throughput TCR beta sequencing to judge whether each TCR beta V gene segment behaved as functional or pseudogenic. Donor age, sex, ethnicity and CMV serostatus were compiled together with the repertoire data. Genome-wide SNP genotypes for about 65% of the roughly 670 donors were used in a later genetic analysis, which treated that subset as a discovery cohort. All discovery cohort repertoires had been generated on a single sequencing platform. Class I and class II HLA loci were covered by the typing at four-digit resolution. The number of donors typed differed by locus, with about 629-640 for A, B, C, DRB1 and DQB1, more than 500 for DQA1, about 610 for DPA1, and over 400 for DPB1. Because of strong linkage in the cohort, five DR-DQ haplotypes were treated as single units for association and clustering. Among some 400 genotyped donors of the cohort, an average of approximately 250,000 unique TCR beta nucleotide sequences were sequenced per donor, around 20% of them non-productive.

Broad study findings and their caveats: In a later analysis, most CMV-associated TCR beta chains were found to appear HLA-restricted, with HLA associations seemingly driven largely by CMV exposure. Broadly in line with IMGT annotations, most TCR beta V segments showed up in productive rearrangements about 87% or about 30% of the time in an earlier analysis of 587 of the donors. In a later genetic analysis, fewer N-insertions in productive TCRs were reported among donors in an Asian-associated ancestry cluster than the approximately 710-donor mean. It was suggested by the authors that the approach could potentially be generalized to other disease states and immunological phenotypes. A total of some 180 TCR beta chains were listed by the study as associated with cytomegalovirus. In a later analysis, HLA-associated TCR beta chains showed more clonal expansion and lower generation probabilities than non-associated chains that were equally common. Most TCR sequences were seen in very few donors, while some public TCRs were found in many individuals. A later analysis found that TCR association rates varied across HLA loci, with DRB1 alleles showing the most associated TCRs and HLA-C alleles the fewest. When HLA alleles, especially DR and DQ, strongly co-occurred, TCR associations were difficult to assign to individual alleles. A later genetic analysis associated a missense DCLRE1C variant with V-gene and J-gene trimming of TCR beta chains, and an independent cohort replicated the association. Because counts were too low, about 17 rarely observed V segments, including chromosome 9 orphons, were excluded from the earlier analysis of 587 of the donors. A further reported finding was that TCR beta sequences accurately predicted the HLA-A and HLA-B alleles for most subjects in the first cohort. Linkage disequilibrium might explain the correlated functional status among segregating V segments, but an unknown experimental factor could not be ruled out. Sequencing depth was assumed to be roughly uniform across donors in the presence/absence analyses, though that assumption may not hold. A group of highly shared sequence variants was considered likely to be a technical artifact of the sequencing pipeline. Because HLA typing was unavailable for some donors at each locus, only the typed subset was used in association tests. According to a later analysis, parvovirus B19, influenza, CMV and Epstein-Barr virus appeared linked to several top co-occurrence clusters. The classifier was reported to diagnose cytomegalovirus status with high specificity and sensitivity in both the original cohort and the validation cohort. Because the 87-base-pair reads could not distinguish some IMGT-functional V segments, including TRBV6-2 and TRBV6-3, those segments were excluded. In a later analysis, about 16,000 TCR beta sequences were associated with specific HLA alleles at a false discovery rate of 0.05. In vitro tests confirmed that three of the cytomegalovirus-associated TCR beta chains recognize cytomegalovirus antigens. The cohort was sequenced for TCR beta chains only, and without alpha or paired-chain data the features that could be detected were limited. CMV serostatus was the only immune exposure information available for the cohort.

The CDR3 has 13 amino acids, counting the end cysteine and phenylalanine. Kept here is only the CDR3 DNA, which spans 39 bases and is read in frame from base 1. The trim is 0 bases for V and 4 bases for J, with a gap of 7 bases between the germline ends. The germline V gene provides CDR1 SGHRS and CDR2 YFSETQ. The chain links TRBV5-1 with TRBJ1-1; no confident D gene assignment can be made. Sequencing was done on a sample of PBMCs. This sequence was found in a middle-aged woman in good health and CMV-seronegative. The DNA is TGCGCCAGCAGCTTGGAACGCGCCACTGAAGCTTTCTTT. Its translation reads: CASSLERATEAFF. With the rest looked up from the reference TRBV5-1 and TRBJ1-1 genes rather than sequenced, the full variable domain is KAGVTQTPRYLIKTRGQQVTLSCSPISGHRSVSWYQQTPGQGLQFLFEYFSETQRNKGNFPGRFSGRQFSNSRSEMNVSTLELGDSALYLCASSLERATEAFFGQGTRLTVV.